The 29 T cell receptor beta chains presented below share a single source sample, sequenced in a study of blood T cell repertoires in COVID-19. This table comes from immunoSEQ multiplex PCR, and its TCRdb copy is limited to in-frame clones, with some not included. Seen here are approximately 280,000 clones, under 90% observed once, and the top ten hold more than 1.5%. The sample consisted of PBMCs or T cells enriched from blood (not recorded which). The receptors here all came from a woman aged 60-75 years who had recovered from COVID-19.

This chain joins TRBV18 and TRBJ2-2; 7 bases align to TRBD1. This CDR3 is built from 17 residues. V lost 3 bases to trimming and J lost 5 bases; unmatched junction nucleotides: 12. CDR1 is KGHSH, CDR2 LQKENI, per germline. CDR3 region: CASSPLGLTTGTGELFF. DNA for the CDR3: TGTGCCAGCTCACCGCTGGGGCTGACGACAGGGACCGGGGAGCTGTTTTTT. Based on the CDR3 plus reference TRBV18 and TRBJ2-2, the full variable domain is NAGVMQNPRHLVRRRGQEARLRCSPMKGHSHVYWYRQLPEEGLKFMVYLQKENIIDESGMPKERFSAEFPKEGPSILRIQQVVRGDSAAYFCASSPLGLTTGTGELFFGEGSRLTVL.

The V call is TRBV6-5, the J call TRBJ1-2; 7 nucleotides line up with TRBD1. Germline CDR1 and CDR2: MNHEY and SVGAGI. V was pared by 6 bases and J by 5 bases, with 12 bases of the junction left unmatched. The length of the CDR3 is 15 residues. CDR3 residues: CASSREGGISYGYTF. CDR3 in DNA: TGTGCCAGCAGCCGCGAAGGGGGCATATCTTATGGCTACACCTTC.

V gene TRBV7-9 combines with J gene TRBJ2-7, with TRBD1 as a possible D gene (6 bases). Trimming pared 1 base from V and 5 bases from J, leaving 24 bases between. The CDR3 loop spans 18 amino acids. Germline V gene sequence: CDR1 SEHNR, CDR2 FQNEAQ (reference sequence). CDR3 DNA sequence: TGTGCCAGCAGCTTAGGGGGGCCCTGGCGGTTAAGGGGCAACGAGCAGTACTTC. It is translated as CASSLGGPWRLRGNEQYF.

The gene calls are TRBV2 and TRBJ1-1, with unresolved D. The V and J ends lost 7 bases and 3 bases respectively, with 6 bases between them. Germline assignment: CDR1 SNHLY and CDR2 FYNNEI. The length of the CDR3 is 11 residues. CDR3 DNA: TGTGCCAGCAAAGGAGACACTGAAGCTTTCTTT. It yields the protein CASKGDTEAFF.

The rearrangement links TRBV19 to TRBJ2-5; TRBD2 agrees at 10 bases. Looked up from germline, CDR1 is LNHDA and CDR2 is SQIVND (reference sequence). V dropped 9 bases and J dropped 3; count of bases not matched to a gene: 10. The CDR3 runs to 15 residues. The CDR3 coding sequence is TGTGCCAGCCGAATTTCGGGACTAGCGAAAGAGACCCAGTACTTC. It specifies CASRISGLAKETQYF.

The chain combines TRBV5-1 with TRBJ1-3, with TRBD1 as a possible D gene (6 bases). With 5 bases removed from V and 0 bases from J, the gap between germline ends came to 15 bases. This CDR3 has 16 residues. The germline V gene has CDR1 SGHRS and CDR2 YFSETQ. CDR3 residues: CASSGQPIDSGNTIYF. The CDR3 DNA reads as TGCGCCAGCAGTGGACAGCCTATAGACTCTGGAAACACCATATATTTT.

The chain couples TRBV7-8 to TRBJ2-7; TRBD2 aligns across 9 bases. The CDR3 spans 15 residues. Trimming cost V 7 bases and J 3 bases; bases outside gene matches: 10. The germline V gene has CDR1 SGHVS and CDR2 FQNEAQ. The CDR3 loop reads CASTPILAGNYEQYF. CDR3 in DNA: TGTGCCAGCACTCCTATCCTAGCGGGAAACTACGAGCAGTACTTC.

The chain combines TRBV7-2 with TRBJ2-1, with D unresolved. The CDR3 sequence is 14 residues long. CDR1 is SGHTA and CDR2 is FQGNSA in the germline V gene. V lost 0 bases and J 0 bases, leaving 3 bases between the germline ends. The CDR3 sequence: CASSLASSYNEQFF. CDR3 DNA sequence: TGTGCCAGCAGCTTAGCTAGCTCCTACAATGAGCAGTTCTTC.

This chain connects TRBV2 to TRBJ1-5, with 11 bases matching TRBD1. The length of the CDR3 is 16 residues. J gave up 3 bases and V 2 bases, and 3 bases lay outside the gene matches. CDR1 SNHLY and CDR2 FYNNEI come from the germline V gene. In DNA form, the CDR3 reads TGTGCCAGCAGTGAACGGGACAGGGGGGTCAATCAGCCCCAGCATTTT. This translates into CASSERDRGVNQPQHF.

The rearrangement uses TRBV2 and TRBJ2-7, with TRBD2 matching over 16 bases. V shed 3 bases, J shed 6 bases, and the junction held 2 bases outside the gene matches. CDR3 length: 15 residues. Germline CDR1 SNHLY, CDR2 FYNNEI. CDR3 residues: CASSEGLAGGVEQYF. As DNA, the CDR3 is TGTGCCAGCAGTGAGGGACTAGCGGGAGGGGTCGAGCAGTACTTC.

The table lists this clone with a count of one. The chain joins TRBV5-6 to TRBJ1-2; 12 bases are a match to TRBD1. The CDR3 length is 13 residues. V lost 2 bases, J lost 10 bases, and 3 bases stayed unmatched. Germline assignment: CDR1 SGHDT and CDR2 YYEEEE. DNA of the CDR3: TGTGCCAGCAGCTTCGGGACAGGGGGCGCCTACACCTTC. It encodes CASSFGTGGAYTF.

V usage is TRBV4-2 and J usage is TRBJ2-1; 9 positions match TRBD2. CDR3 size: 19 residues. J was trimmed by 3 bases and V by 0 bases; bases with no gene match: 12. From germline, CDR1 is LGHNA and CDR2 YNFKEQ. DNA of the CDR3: TGTGCCAGCAGCCAAGAAGTAGGGCTAGCGGGAACCATCTACAATGAGCAGTTCTTC. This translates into CASSQEVGLAGTIYNEQFF.

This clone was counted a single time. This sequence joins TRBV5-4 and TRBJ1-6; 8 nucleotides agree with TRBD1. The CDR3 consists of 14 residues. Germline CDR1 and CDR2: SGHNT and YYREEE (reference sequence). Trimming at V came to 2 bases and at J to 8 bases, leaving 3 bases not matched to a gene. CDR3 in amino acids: CASSFQGADSPLHF. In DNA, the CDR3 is TGTGCCAGCAGCTTTCAGGGGGCTGATTCACCCCTCCACTTT. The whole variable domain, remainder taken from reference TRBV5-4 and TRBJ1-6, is ETGVTQSPTHLIKTRGQQVTLRCSSQSGHNTVSWYQQALGQGPQFIFQYYREEENGRGNFPPRFSGLQFPNYSSELNVNALELDDSALYLCASSFQGADSPLHFGNGTRLTVT.

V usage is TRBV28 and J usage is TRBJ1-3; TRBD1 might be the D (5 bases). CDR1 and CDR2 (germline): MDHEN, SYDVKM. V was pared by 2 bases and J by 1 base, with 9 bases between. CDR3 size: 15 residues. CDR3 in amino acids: CASSLTTVSGNTIYF. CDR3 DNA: TGTGCCAGCAGTTTAACGACAGTTTCTGGAAACACCATATATTTT.

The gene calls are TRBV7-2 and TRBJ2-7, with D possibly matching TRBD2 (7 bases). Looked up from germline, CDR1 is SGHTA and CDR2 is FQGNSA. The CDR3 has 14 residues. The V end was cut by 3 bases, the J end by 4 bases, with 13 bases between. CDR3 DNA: TGTGCCAGCAGCTTGAACGGGGGGCGGTACGAGCAGTACTTC. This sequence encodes CASSLNGGRYEQYF.

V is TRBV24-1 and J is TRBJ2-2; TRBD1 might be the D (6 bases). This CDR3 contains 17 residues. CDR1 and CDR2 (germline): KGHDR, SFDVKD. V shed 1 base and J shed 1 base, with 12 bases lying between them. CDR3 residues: CATSDFGGARNTGELFF. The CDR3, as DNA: TGTGCCACCAGTGATTTTGGGGGCGCACGGAACACCGGGGAGCTGTTTTTT.

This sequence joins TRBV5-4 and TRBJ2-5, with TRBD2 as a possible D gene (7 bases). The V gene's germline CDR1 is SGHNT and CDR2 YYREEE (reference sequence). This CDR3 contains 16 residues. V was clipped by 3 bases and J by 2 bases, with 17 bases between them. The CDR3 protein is CASSWGGSLTQETQYF. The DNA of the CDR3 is TGTGCCAGCAGCTGGGGGGGCTCCCTCACACAAGAGACCCAGTACTTC.

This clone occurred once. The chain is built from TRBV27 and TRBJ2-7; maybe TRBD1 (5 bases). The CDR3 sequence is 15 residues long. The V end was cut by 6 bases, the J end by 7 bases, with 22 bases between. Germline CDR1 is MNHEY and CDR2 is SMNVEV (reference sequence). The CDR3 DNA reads TGTGCCAGCAGCAACTTCGTGGGGCTACGTGGTGAGCAGTACTTC. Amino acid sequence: CASSNFVGLRGEQYF.

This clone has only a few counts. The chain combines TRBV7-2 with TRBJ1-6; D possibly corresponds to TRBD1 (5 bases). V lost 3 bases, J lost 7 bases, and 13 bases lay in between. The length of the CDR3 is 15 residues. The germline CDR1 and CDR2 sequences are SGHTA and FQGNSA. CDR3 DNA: TGTGCCAGCAGCTTTTTCCGGCAGGGCAATTCACCCCTCCACTTT. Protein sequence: CASSFFRQGNSPLHF.

The CDR3, as DNA: TGTGCCAGCAGCCTATCCCAGACTAGTCAAAGGGAGACCCAGTACTTC. It translates to CASSLSQTSQRETQYF. The chain combines TRBV5-4 with TRBJ2-5, with a possible D match to TRBD2 (6 bases). CDR1 and CDR2 (germline): SGHNT, YYREEE (reference sequence). V shed 4 bases and J shed 5 bases, with 21 bases lying between them. The CDR3 contains 16 residues.

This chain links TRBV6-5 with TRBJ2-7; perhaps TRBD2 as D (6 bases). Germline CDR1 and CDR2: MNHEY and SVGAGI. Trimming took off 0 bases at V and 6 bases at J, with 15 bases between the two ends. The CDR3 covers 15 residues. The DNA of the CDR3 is TGTGCCAGCAGTTACTCGATCGGGAGTCCGAGCGAGCAGTACTTC. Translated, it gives CASSYSIGSPSEQYF.

DNA of the CDR3: TGCAGTGTTGAGAGGGAGACCCAGTACTTC. Translating gives CSVERETQYF. V gene TRBV20-1 combines with J gene TRBJ2-5; D ambiguous. CDR1 DFQATT and CDR2 SNEGSKA come from the germline V gene (reference sequence). The CDR3 runs to 10 residues. Trimming shortened V by 7 bases and J by 5 bases, and 8 bases separated the two germline ends.

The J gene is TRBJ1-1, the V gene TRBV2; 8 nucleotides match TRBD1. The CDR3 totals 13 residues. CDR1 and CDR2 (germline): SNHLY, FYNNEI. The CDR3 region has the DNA TGTGCTACACAGGGGGTAGGGGACACTGAAGCTTTCTTT. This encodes CATQGVGDTEAFF.

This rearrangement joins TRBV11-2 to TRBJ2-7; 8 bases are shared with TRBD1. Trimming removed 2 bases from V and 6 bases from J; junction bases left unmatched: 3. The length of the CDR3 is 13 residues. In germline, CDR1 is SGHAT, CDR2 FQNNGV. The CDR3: CASSLYGQGEQYF. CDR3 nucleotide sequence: TGTGCCAGCAGCTTATATGGACAGGGCGAGCAGTACTTC.

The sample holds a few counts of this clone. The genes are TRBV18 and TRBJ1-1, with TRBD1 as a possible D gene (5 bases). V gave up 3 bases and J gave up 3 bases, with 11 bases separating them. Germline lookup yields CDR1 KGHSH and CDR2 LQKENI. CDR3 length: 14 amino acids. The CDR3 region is CASSPQGRDTEAFF. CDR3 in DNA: TGTGCCAGCTCACCGCAGGGCAGGGACACTGAAGCTTTCTTT.

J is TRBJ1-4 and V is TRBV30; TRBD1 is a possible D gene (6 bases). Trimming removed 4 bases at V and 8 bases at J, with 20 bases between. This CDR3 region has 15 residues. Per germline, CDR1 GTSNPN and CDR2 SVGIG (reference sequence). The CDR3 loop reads CAWKGGFRRSEKLFF. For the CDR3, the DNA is TGTGCCTGGAAAGGGGGATTCAGGAGGAGCGAAAAACTGTTTTTT. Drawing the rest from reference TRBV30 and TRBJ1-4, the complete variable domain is SQTIHQWPATLVQPVGSPLSLECTVEGTSNPNLYWYRQAAGRGLQLLFYSVGIGQISSEVPQNLSASRPQDRQFILSSKKLLLSDSGFYLCAWKGGFRRSEKLFFGSGTQLSVL.

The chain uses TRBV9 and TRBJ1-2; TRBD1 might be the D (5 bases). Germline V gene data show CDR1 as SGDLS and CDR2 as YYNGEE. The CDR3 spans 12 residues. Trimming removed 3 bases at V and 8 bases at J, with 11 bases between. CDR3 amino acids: CASSAWRGGYTF. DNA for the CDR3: TGTGCCAGCAGCGCCTGGAGGGGCGGCTACACCTTC.

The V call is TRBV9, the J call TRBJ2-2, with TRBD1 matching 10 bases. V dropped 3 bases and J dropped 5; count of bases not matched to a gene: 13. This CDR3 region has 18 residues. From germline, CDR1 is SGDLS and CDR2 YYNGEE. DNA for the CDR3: TGTGCCAGCAGCGAGGGGACAGGGGCCCGAGTTTTGACCGGGGAGCTGTTTTTT. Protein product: CASSEGTGARVLTGELFF.

This CDR3 is CASSYSGQTNQPQHF. The CDR3 coding sequence is TGTGCCAGCAGTTACTCGGGACAGACCAATCAGCCCCAGCATTTT. The gene calls are TRBV6-5 and TRBJ1-5; 7 bases are shared with TRBD1. V was clipped by 0 bases and J by 3 bases; unmatched bases: 2. The CDR3 totals 15 residues. Germline lookup yields CDR1 MNHEY and CDR2 SVGAGI.